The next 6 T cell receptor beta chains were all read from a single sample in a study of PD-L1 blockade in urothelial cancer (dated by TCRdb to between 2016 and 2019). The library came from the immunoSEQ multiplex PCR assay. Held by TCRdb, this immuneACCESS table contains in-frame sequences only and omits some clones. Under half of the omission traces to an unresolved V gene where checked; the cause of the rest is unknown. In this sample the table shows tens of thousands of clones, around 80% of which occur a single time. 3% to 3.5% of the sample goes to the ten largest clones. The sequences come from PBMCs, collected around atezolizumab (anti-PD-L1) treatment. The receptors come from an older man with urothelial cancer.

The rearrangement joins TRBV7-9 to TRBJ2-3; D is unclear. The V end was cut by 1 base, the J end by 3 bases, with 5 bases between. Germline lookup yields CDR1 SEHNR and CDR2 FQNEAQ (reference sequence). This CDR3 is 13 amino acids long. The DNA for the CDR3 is TGTGCCAGCAGCTTAGGGGCGACAGATACGCAGTATTTT. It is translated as CASSLGATDTQYF.

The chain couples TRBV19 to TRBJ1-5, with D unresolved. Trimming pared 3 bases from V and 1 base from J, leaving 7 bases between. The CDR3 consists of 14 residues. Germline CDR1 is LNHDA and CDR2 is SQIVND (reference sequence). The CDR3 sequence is CASSMRESNQPQHF. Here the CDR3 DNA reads TGTGCCAGTAGTATGCGGGAAAGCAATCAGCCCCAGCATTTT.

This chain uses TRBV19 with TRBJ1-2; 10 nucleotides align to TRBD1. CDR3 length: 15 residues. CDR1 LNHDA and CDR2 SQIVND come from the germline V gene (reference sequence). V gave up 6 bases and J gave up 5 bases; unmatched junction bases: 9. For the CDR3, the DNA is TGTGCCAGTAGCGGGACAGGGGTAGAGGGTTATGGCTACACCTTC. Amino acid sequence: CASSGTGVEGYGYTF.

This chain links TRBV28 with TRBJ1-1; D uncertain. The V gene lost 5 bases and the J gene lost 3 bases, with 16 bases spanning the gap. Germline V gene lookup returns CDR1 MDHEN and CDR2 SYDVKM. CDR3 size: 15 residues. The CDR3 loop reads CASSPVGRRDTEAFF. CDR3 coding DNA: TGTGCCAGCAGTCCCGTTGGGAGGCGGGACACTGAAGCTTTCTTT. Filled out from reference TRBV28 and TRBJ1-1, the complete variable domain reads DVKVTQSSRYLVKRTGEKVFLECVQDMDHENMFWYRQDPGLGLRLIYFSYDVKMKEKGDIPEGYSVSREKKERFSLILESASTNQTSMYLCASSPVGRRDTEAFFGQGTRLTVV.

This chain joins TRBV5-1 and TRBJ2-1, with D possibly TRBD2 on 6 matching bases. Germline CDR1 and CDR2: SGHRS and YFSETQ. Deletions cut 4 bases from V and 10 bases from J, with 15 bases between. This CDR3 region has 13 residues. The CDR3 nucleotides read TGCGCCAGCAGCCCGCAATCTAGCGCCGAGCAGTTCTTC. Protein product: CASSPQSSAEQFF.

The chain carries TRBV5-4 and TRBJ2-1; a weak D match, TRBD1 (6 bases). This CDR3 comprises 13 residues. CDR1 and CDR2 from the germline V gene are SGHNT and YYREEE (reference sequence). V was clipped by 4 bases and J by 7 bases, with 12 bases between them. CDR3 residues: CASSLGGPNEQFF. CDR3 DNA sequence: TGTGCCAGCAGCCTTGGGGGCCCGAATGAGCAGTTCTTC.